The entry below describes one T cell receptor (beta chain). Its antigen remains unidentified. Described time point: blood from clinic visit 5 months post-surgery; TSC patient then seizure free. Surgery cases with the highest brain T cell transcript signatures were chosen for sequencing. Patients received at least one anti-epileptic drug before surgery. The sample is drawn from a study of brain T cells in children with intractable seizures. Study-wide results and caveats: HCMV serostatus was not known, and viral specificity came from CDR3 similarity only. Absence of clones before surgery may stem from lower sequencing depth.

Only in-frame clones appear in the TCRdb table, and some are missing; sequencing was by immunoSEQ multiplex PCR. The sample records hundreds of thousands of clones, approximately 93% being singletons. This specimen was peripheral blood, taken roughly 5 months after surgery. The clonotype was recovered from a boy younger than two with tuberous sclerosis and intractable seizures.

This CDR3 reads CASSLVATGREKLFF. CDR3 in DNA: TGTGCCAGCAGCTTAGTGGCCACAGGGCGAGAAAAACTGTTTTTT. The rearrangement links TRBV7-9 to TRBJ1-4; perhaps TRBD1 as D (6 bases). Germline CDR1 SEHNR, CDR2 FQNEAQ (reference sequence). The ends were cut back, 1 base at V and 8 bases at J, with 14 bases in the middle. CDR3 size: 15 residues.